Shown below are 13 T cell receptor beta chains from a single sample sequenced in a study of cytomegalovirus exposure and HLA in healthy donors. The PCR contained 60 Vbeta and 13 Jbeta primers. Here immunoSEQ multiplex PCR was the method, and the copy in TCRdb shows in-frame clones only, minus some. In the table there are some 170,000 clones, roughly three quarters of which are singletons. The specimen sequenced was PBMCs. These receptors were taken from a man between 18 and 35 years old in good health and CMV-seropositive.

The chain couples TRBV23-1 to TRBJ2-3, with a possible D match to TRBD1 (5 bases). TRBV23-1 is identified as an open reading frame with a role that is uncertain. V lost 2 bases to trimming and J lost 1 base, with 10 bases between them. The length of the CDR3 is 15 residues. CDR3 sequence reads: CASSQVLQGTDTQYF. The CDR3, as DNA: TGCGCCAGCAGTCAAGTCTTACAGGGCACAGATACGCAGTATTTT.

The rearrangement links TRBV7-2 to TRBJ2-6, with D possibly being TRBD2 (7 bases). Deletions cut 8 bases from V and 2 bases from J, with 16 bases between. The CDR3 consists of 16 residues. From germline, CDR1 is SGHTA and CDR2 FQGNSA. CDR3 amino acids: CASARSGGTGANVLTF. The CDR3 DNA follows: TGTGCCAGCGCCCGGTCGGGGGGCACTGGGGCCAACGTCCTGACTTTC.

A single count supports this clone. This chain links TRBV7-8 with TRBJ1-3, with 9 bases aligning to TRBD1. Looked up from germline, CDR1 is SGHVS and CDR2 is FQNEAQ. J gave up 0 bases and V 0 bases, and 9 bases lay outside the gene matches. This CDR3 contains 19 residues. The CDR3 sequence: CASSLAATGGLDSGNTIYF. Here the CDR3 DNA reads TGTGCCAGCAGCTTAGCGGCGACAGGGGGGTTAGACTCTGGAAACACCATATATTTT.

This sequence joins TRBV28 and TRBJ1-6; D is uncertain. The CDR3 is 15 residues long. The germline V gene encodes CDR1 MDHEN and CDR2 SYDVKM. V was trimmed by 5 bases and J by 9 bases, leaving 17 bases between them. CDR3 sequence: CASSIPQAYFSPLHF. Written as DNA, the CDR3 is TGTGCCAGCAGTATACCCCAGGCGTATTTTTCACCCCTCCACTTT.

The chain links TRBV27 to TRBJ2-3; no clear D. Germline V CDR1 and CDR2: MNHEY, SMNVEV (reference sequence). The CDR3 consists of 16 residues. V lost 0 bases and J lost 1, with 11 bases in between. CDR3 DNA sequence: TGTGCCAGCAGTTTATCATGGGCCTTCGGCACAGATACGCAGTATTTT. It yields the protein CASSLSWAFGTDTQYF.

V and J are TRBV5-4 and TRBJ2-3; 7 bases align to TRBD2. V shed 2 bases and J 5 bases; nucleotides not matched to a gene: 5. The CDR3 spans 14 residues. Looked up from germline, CDR1 is SGHNT and CDR2 is YYREEE (reference sequence). Here the CDR3 reads CASSFASGIDTQYF. The CDR3 region has the DNA TGTGCCAGCAGCTTCGCTAGCGGTATAGATACGCAGTATTTT.

This chain joins TRBV6-1 and TRBJ1-1, with D hard to call. V was shortened by 7 bases and J by 0 bases, with 12 bases between the two germline ends. The CDR3 sequence is 14 residues long. Germline CDR1 reads MNHNS; CDR2 reads SASEGT. The CDR3 here is CASNFETMNTEAFF. CDR3 coding DNA: TGTGCCAGCAATTTCGAGACAATGAACACTGAAGCTTTCTTT.

The V and J genes are TRBV6-5 and TRBJ1-1; the match to TRBD1 covers 7 bases. The CDR3 consists of 14 residues. Germline CDR1 MNHEY, CDR2 SVGAGI. J gave up 1 base and V 6 bases, and 5 bases lay outside the gene matches. The CDR3 bases are TGTGCCAGCAGCCTGGACAGGCAGAACACTGAAGCTTTCTTT. Translation: CASSLDRQNTEAFF.

Remarks on this clone: A junction boundary mismatches the germline segment, possibly from a read error. This chain links TRBV5-1 with TRBJ1-2; 10 bases are a match to TRBD1. The CDR3 contains 14 residues. Germline V lookup: CDR1 SGHRS, CDR2 YFSETQ. This chain's CDR3 is CASTPTGGHYGYPF. The CDR3 bases are TGCGCCAGCACCCCGACAGGGGGCCACTATGGCTACCCCTTC.

The J gene is TRBJ2-1, the V gene TRBV2; D remains unclear. The germline V gene encodes CDR1 SNHLY and CDR2 FYNNEI. V was pared by 6 bases and J by 6 bases, with 9 bases between. CDR3 length equals 12 residues. The CDR3 coding sequence is TGTGCCAGCAGCCCCCCTTCCAATGAGCAGTTCTTC. Amino acids: CASSPPSNEQFF.

The chain couples TRBV2 to TRBJ2-4, with TRBD2 matching 12 bases. CDR3 size: 18 residues. Germline V gives CDR1 SNHLY, CDR2 FYNNEI. After removal of 1 base from V and 6 bases from J, the junction contained 10 bases not matched to a gene. DNA for the CDR3: TGTGCCAGCAGTGAAGTGGGCCAGGGACTAGCGGGTTTAAACATTCAGTACTTC. Protein product: CASSEVGQGLAGLNIQYF.

The V call is TRBV21-1, the J call TRBJ1-1; the D call in the table, TRBD1, was not verified against the DNA. TRBV21-1 is termed a pseudogene. CDR3 length equals 17 residues. CDR3 sequence reads: CASNIKIGGGWHGEAFF. The CDR3 DNA follows: TGTGCCAGCAACATCAAAATTGGAGGGGGCTGGCATGGTGAAGCTTTCTTT.

This clone was found once. The chain links TRBV4-2 to TRBJ1-4; no clear D. V dropped 0 bases and J dropped 10 bases, with 6 bases sitting between them. This CDR3 is 12 amino acids long. CDR1 LGHNA and CDR2 YNFKEQ come from the germline V gene. The CDR3 nucleotides are TGTGCCAGCAGCCAAGATGAGGGAAAACTGTTTTTT. Protein: CASSQDEGKLFF.